The TCR beta chain described here comes from a study of vaccination and CD4 T cells after COVID-19 (dated by TCRdb to between 2021 and 2022). Background for the entire study: SARS-CoV-2 positivity had been established in the convalescent patients by nasal swab PCR, and mild disease was recorded in about 9 of these patients and severe disease in one. In the convalescent cohort there were six males and four females, among whom were two Hispanic individuals, seven Caucasians, two Asians and one multiracial person. Each participant got two doses of either the Pfizer-BioNTech BNT162b2 vaccine (n=8) or the Moderna mRNA-1273 vaccine (n=2). Post-COVID blood samples were collected from convalescent patients a median of about 92 days after diagnosis, with a range of roughly 30 to 170 days. Post-vaccine blood samples were obtained a median of around 74 days after the second vaccine dose, with a range of roughly 14 to 241 days. The cultures were stimulated with overlapping spike peptide pools from SARS-CoV-2 and from the common cold coronaviruses HCoV-NL63, HCoV-OC43 and HCoV-229E. As controls, cultures received a CEFX viral epitope pool (the positive control), an HIV-1 Nef peptide pool (the negative control), or no peptide at all. In ten to eleven COVID-19 convalescent patients and a handful of infection-naive healthy vaccine recipients, the spike-specific CD4+ TCR repertoire before mRNA vaccination was compared with the repertoire after mRNA vaccination. The full study reports these points: The number of convalescent patients in the study was relatively small, and the study did not examine early timepoints following natural infection. In convalescent patients, nearly all vaccine-specific clones (304 of 307) were found to be mono-reactive for SARS-CoV-2 spike rather than cross-reactive with common cold coronaviruses. The median count of SARS-CoV-2-reactive clonotypes went up from 20 to 25 after infection to a few dozen after vaccination, although the change was not significant. Among the post-vaccine SARS-CoV-2-reactive clones in convalescent patients, a median approximately 90% showed up only after vaccination, which suggests vaccine-specific priming.

The treatment or condition label, as the study defines it: approximately 10-day PBMC culture with coronavirus spike peptide pools or control peptides (ViraFEST assay). The ViraFEST assay was used in the study, in which antigen-specific T cells were expanded with peptide pools and expanded clonotypes were subsequently identified by TCR sequencing. The positive SARS-CoV-2 PCR tests of the convalescent patients were dated from March to December 2020, before the Alpha, Beta and Delta variants emerged in the United States. Each well held 2.2 million or so PBMCs cultured with 9 to 10 ug/ml peptide pools in IMDM containing approximately 5% human AB serum and 9.5 to 10 IU/ml IL-2. On days 3 and 7, half of the culture medium was replaced with fresh IL-2-containing medium. After approximately 10 days of culture, CD4+ T cells were isolated by negative selection using the EasySep CD4+ T cell isolation kit. Ficoll-Paque Plus gradient centrifugation was used to isolate PBMCs from whole blood, and the isolated PBMCs were then either used fresh or cryopreserved at -140C. In general, triplicate wells were set up for every culture condition.

This clonotype appeared a few times. Its binding antigen is unknown. Base qualities are not recorded, but no much larger clone differs from it by a single base. Library prep was done by PCR. At the Johns Hopkins FTIC core, DNA from the cultured CD4+ T cells underwent TCR sequencing with the Oncomine TCR Beta short-read assay. Genomic DNA was extracted from the cultured CD4+ T cells with the QIAamp micro DNA kit. Oncomine TCR Beta libraries from cultured CD4+ T cells were pooled with unique dual indexes and sequenced on an Illumina iSeq 100. The study's processing was this. Non-productive sequences were removed, and CDR3s that did not start with C, did not end with F or W, or were shorter than 7 amino acids were discarded. Antigen-specific clonotypes were identified using the MANAFEST web application through comparison of peptide-stimulated wells with reference and other culture wells. An FDR below 0.05, an odds ratio above 5, and a productive frequency above 0.1% in at least two of three replicate wells were required for clones to be considered positive. Cross-reactive clonotypes were defined as significantly expanded in both SARS-CoV-2 spike wells and at least one common cold coronavirus spike condition. Similarity between CDR3 sequences was evaluated in R version 3.6.1 using Levenshtein distances (stringdist) and unrooted phylogenetic trees (ape). The public reads were quality trimmed at Q25 with fastp and then assembled into clones with MiXCR by TCRdb, keeping productive beta chains. Rows with a matching CDR3 protein are joined into one entry that keeps the most common DNA and genes. The V and J calls here are based on TCRdb, not the publication. The sample table records about 14,000 distinct CDR3 sequences; 50% to 75% of these occur just once. Together, the top ten hold 6.2% of the sample.

The CDR3 runs 14 residues from the cysteine to the phenylalanine. The kept DNA is CDR3 alone, 42 bases in frame from the first base. V loses 1 base, J loses 2 bases, and the germline ends lie 9 bases apart. The CDR1 and CDR2 encoded by the germline V gene (reference sequence) are DFQATT and SNEGSKA. The V gene is TRBV20-1 and the J gene is TRBJ1-5, with TRBD1 perhaps the D gene, on 5 matching bases. Sequencing used CD4+ T cells from blood, cultured in vitro. This sequence was found in a human donor who had recovered from COVID-19. This receptor has the CDR3 CSARVGGGNQPQHF. Read as DNA, the sequence is TGCAGTGCTAGAGTCGGAGGGGGCAATCAGCCCCAGCATTTT.